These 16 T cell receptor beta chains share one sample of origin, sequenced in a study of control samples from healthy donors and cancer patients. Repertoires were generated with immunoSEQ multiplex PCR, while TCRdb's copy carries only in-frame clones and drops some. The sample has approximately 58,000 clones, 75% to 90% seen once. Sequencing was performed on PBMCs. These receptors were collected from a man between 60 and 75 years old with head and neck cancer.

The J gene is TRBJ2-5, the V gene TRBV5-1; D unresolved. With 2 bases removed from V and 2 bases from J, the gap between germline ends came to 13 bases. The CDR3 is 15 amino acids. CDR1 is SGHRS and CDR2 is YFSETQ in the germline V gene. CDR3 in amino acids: CASSFITYLQETQYF. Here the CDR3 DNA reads TGCGCCAGCAGCTTTATTACATACCTTCAAGAGACCCAGTACTTC.

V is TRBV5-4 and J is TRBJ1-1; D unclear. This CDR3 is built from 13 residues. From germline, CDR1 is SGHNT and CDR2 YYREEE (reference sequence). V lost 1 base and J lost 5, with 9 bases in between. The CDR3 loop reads CASSLRERTEAFF. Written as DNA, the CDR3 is TGTGCCAGCAGCTTGAGAGAGCGGACTGAAGCTTTCTTT.

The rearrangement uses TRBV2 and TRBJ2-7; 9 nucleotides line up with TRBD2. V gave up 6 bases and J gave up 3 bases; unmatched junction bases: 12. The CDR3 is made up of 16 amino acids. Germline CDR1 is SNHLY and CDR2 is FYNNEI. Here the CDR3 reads CASSPLTGRGGYEQYF. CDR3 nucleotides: TGTGCCAGCAGCCCCCTCACTGGGCGGGGGGGCTACGAGCAGTACTTC.

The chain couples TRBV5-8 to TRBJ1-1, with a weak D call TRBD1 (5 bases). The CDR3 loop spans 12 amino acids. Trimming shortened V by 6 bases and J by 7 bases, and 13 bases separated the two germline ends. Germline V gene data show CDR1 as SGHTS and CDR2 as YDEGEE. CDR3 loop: CASTEWGLEAFF. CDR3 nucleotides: TGTGCCAGCACCGAATGGGGCCTTGAAGCTTTCTTT.

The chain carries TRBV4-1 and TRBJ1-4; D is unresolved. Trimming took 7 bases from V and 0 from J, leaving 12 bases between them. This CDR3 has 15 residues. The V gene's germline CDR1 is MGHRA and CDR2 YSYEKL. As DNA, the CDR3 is TGCGCCAGCAAAGATCAGGTGGCAACTAATGAAAAACTGTTTTTT. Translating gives CASKDQVATNEKLFF.

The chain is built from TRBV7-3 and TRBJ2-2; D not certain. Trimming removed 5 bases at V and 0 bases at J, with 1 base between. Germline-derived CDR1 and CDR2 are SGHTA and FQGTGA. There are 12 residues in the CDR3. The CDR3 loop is CASSPNTGELFF. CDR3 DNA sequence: TGTGCCAGCAGCCCGAACACCGGGGAGCTGTTTTTT.

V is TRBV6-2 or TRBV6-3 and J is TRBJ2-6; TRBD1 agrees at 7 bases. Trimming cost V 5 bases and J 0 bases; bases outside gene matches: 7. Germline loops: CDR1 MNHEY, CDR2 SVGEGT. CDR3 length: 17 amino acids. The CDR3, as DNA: TGTGCCAGCAGTCTCGGACAGGTCCGCTCTGGGGCCAACGTCCTGACTTTC. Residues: CASSLGQVRSGANVLTF.

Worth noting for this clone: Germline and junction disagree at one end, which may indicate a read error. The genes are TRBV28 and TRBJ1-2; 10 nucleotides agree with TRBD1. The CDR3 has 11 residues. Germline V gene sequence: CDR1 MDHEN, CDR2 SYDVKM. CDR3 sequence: CASSRQGADYF. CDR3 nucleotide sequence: TGTGCCAGCAGCCGACAGGGGGCCGATTACTTC.

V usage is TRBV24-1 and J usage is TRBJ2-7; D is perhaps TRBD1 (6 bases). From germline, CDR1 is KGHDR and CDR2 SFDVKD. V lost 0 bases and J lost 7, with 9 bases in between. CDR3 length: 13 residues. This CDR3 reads CATSDLAGVEQYF. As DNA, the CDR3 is TGTGCCACCAGTGATTTGGCAGGGGTGGAGCAGTACTTC.

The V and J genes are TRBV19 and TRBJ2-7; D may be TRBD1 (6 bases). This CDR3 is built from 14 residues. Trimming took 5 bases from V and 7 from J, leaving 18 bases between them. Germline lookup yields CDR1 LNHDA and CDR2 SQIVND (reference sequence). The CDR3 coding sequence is TGTGCCAGTAGTCGGGACACCGGGCCGGGGGAGCAGTACTTC. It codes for CASSRDTGPGEQYF.

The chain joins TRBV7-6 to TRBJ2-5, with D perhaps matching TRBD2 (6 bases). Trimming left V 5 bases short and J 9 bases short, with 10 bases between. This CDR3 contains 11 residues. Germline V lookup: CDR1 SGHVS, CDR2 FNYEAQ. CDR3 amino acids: CASSPERAQYF. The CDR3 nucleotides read TGTGCCAGCAGCCCTGAGCGGGCCCAGTACTTC.

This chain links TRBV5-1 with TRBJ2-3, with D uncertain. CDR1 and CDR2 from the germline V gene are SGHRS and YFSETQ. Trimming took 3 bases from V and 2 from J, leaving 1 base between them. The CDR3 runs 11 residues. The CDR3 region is CASSYTDTQYF. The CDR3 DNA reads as TGCGCCAGCAGCTACACAGATACGCAGTATTTT.

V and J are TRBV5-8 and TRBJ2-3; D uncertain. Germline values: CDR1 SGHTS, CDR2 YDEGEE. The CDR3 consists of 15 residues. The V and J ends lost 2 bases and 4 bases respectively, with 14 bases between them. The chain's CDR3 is CASSFMAAVADTQYF. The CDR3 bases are TGTGCCAGCAGCTTCATGGCGGCTGTTGCAGATACGCAGTATTTT.

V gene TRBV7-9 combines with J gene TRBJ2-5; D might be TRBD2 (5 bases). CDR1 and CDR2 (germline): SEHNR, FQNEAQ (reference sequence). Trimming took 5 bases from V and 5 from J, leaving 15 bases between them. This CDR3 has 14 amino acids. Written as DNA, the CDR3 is TGTGCCAGCAGCCAAGAGAGGGTATCCGAGACCCAGTACTTC. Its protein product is CASSQERVSETQYF.

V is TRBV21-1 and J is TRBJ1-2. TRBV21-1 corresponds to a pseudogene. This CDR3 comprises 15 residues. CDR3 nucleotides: TGTGCCAGCAGCAAGGGGGGACATCCACAGTGCGGCTACACCTTC. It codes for CASSKGGHPQCGYTF.

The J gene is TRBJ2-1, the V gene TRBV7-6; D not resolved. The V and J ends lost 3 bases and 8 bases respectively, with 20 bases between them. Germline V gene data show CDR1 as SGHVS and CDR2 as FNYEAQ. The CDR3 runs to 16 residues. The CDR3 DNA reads TGTGCCAGCAGCTTGCGTCAAGGTTTAGGATTGCATGAGCAGTTCTTC. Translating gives CASSLRQGLGLHEQFF.